This T cell receptor (beta chain) was documented in a study of blood T cells in healthy people across ages. Peripheral blood samples of about 10 milliliters were drawn from each donor. Each sample yielded at least 6 million isolated PBMCs. A J-beta primer mix and a sample-barcoded 5' primer were used in a second PCR of roughly 6 to 11 cycles. One entry per CDR3 protein, called by TCRdb with MiXCR from the 5' RACE reads. Counted here are roughly 1.4 million distinct CDR3 sequences, around 59% occurring once; the ten biggest clones make up 6.5% to 8.5%. The TCR sequence derives from a man younger than 35 in good health. The source material was blood.

CDR3 coding DNA: TGTGCCAGCACCCCCCGTGACAGGGGGTTTCGCCAGTACTTC. This encodes CASTPRDRGFRQYF. V usage is TRBV6-6 and J usage is TRBJ2-5; 9 bases agree with TRBD1. From germline, CDR1 is MNHNY and CDR2 SVGAGI (reference sequence). Germline trimming cut 7 bases from V and 10 bases from J; bases unmatched to any gene: 13. There are 14 residues in the CDR3.